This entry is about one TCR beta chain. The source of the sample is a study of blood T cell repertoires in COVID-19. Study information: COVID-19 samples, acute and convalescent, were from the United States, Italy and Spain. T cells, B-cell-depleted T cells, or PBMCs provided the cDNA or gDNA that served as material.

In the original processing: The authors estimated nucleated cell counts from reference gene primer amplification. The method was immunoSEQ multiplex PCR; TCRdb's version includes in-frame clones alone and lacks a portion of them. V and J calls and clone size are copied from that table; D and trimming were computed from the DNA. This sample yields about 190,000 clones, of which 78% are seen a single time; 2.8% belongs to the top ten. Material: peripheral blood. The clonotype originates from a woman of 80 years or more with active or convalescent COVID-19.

The chain's CDR3 is CASSLDEAADTQYF. DNA for the CDR3: TGTGCCAGCAGCTTAGACGAGGCCGCAGATACGCAGTATTTT. V is TRBV13 and J is TRBJ2-3, with D unclear. V lost 1 base to trimming and J lost 4 bases, with 9 bases between them. The CDR3 totals 14 residues. In germline, CDR1 is PRHDT, CDR2 FYEKMQ (reference sequence).